Listed here are 10 T cell receptor beta chains from one sample, sequenced in a study of T cell responses to AZD1222 COVID-19 vaccine. Clones were sequenced by immunoSEQ multiplex PCR, and TCRdb holds only the in-frame ones, with some missing. This sample carries some 170,000 clones, 70% to 90% of them seen once, and the ten largest clones take approximately 4.2%. Sequenced here: peripheral blood, sampled 28 days after the second dose of the MenACWY control vaccine. These receptors all stem from an adult who received the MenACWY meningococcal vaccine as a control.

The rearrangement links TRBV3-1 (or the pseudogene TRBV3-2) to TRBJ2-1; no clear D. Deletions cut 6 bases from V and 6 bases from J, with 15 bases between. The CDR3 spans 14 residues. Germline V gene lookup returns CDR1 LGHDT and CDR2 YNNKEL (reference sequence). The CDR3 nucleotides read TGTGCCAGCAGTTTTACTCAGCGCGCCAATGAGCAGTTCTTC. As protein: CASSFTQRANEQFF.

The rearrangement links TRBV28 to TRBJ1-6, with TRBD1 matching over 10 bases. Germline V gene lookup returns CDR1 MDHEN and CDR2 SYDVKM. The CDR3 is 17 residues long. Trimming cost V 3 bases and J 4 bases; bases outside gene matches: 6. CDR3 DNA sequence: TGTGCCAGCAGTTTTCCGGGACAGGGGCTTTATAATTCACCCCTCCACTTT. The encoded protein is CASSFPGQGLYNSPLHF.

This chain connects TRBV5-1 to TRBJ2-3; 8 positions agree with TRBD1. V lost 2 bases to trimming and J lost 3 bases; unmatched junction nucleotides: 2. The germline gives CDR1 SGHRS, CDR2 YFSETQ. This CDR3 has 14 amino acids. The CDR3 region has the DNA TGCGCCAGCAGCTTTGGACAGGGAACAGATACGCAGTATTTT. Encoded protein: CASSFGQGTDTQYF.

V gene TRBV6-4 combines with J gene TRBJ2-3; 12 nucleotides align to TRBD1. The length of the CDR3 is 17 residues. CDR1 is MRHNA and CDR2 is SNTAGT in the germline V gene. The trim removed 5 bases at V and 4 bases at J, leaving 10 bases unmatched. DNA of the CDR3: TGTGCCAGCAGTCTAACCTACCGGGACAGGGGGCCAGATACGCAGTATTTT. This gives the protein CASSLTYRDRGPDTQYF.

This sequence joins TRBV7-8 and TRBJ1-2; perhaps TRBD1 as D (6 bases). The CDR3 runs to 12 residues. V was cut by 5 bases and J by 4 bases, with 8 bases left in between. Germline CDR1 is SGHVS and CDR2 is FQNEAQ. The CDR3 reads CASSPRGYGYTF. The CDR3 DNA reads as TGTGCCAGCAGCCCCAGGGGCTATGGCTACACCTTC. The entire variable domain, with the rest obtained from reference TRBV7-8 and TRBJ1-2, is as follows: GAGVSQSPRYKVAKRGQDVALRCDPISGHVSLFWYQQALGQGPEFLTYFQNEAQLDKSGLPSDRFFAERPEGSVSTLKIQRTQQEDSAVYLCASSPRGYGYTFGSGTRLTVV.

The chain joins TRBV18 to TRBJ2-2, with TRBD1 matching 10 bases. The germline CDR1 and CDR2 sequences are KGHSH and LQKENI. The ends lost 8 bases at V and 0 bases at J; junction bases unmatched: 6. There are 16 residues in the CDR3. The CDR3 DNA reads TGTGCCAGCCCAAGAGGACAGGGGGCGAACACCGGGGAGCTGTTTTTT. The encoded protein is CASPRGQGANTGELFF.

The CDR3 DNA follows: TGTGCCAGCAGCATAGGACCGCGAGACATTCAGTACTTC. Translating it yields CASSIGPRDIQYF. The chain joins TRBV7-9 to TRBJ2-4, with D uncertain. Germline V gene sequence: CDR1 SEHNR, CDR2 FQNEAQ (reference sequence). Trimming removed 5 bases from V and 8 bases from J, with 13 bases in between. The CDR3 consists of 13 residues.

This clone has only a few counts. The rearrangement uses TRBV6-5 and TRBJ1-2, with a possible D match to TRBD1 (5 bases). Germline V gives CDR1 MNHEY, CDR2 SVGAGI. V was pared by 6 bases and J by 4 bases, with 15 bases between. CDR3 length: 14 amino acids. CDR3 bases: TGTGCCAGCAGCTACCGAGGGGCGGCCTATGGCTACACCTTC. Encoded protein: CASSYRGAAYGYTF.

The chain carries TRBV3-1 (or the pseudogene TRBV3-2) and TRBJ1-3; 7 bases are a match to TRBD1. Germline V gene lookup returns CDR1 LGHDT and CDR2 YNNKEL (reference sequence). Unmatched junction bases numbered 7, after V lost 4 bases and J lost 4 bases. This CDR3 is built from 15 residues. The CDR3 here is CASSPLMTGGNTIYF. The CDR3 DNA reads TGTGCCAGCAGCCCTTTGATGACAGGGGGAAACACCATATATTTT.

This clone was observed a single time. The rearrangement uses TRBV28 and TRBJ2-3, with D possibly TRBD1 on 7 matching bases. With 6 bases removed from V and 2 bases from J, the gap between germline ends came to 15 bases. Germline CDR1 and CDR2: MDHEN and SYDVKM. The CDR3 length is 15 residues. As DNA, the CDR3 is TGTGCCAGCAGGGACGGGGGACAGTACACAGATACGCAGTATTTT. Its translation: CASRDGGQYTDTQYF.